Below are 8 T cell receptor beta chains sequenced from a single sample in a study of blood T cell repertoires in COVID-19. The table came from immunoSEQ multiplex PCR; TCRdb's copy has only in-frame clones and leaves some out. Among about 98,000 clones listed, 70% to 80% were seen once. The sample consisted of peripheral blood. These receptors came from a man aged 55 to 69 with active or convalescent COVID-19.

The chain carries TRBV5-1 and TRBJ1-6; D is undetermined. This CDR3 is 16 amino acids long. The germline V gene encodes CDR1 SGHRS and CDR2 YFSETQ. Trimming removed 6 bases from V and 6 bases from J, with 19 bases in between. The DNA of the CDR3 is TGCGCCAGCAAATCCCAGGTGGAAGTGGGTAATTCACCCCTCCACTTT. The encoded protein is CASKSQVEVGNSPLHF.

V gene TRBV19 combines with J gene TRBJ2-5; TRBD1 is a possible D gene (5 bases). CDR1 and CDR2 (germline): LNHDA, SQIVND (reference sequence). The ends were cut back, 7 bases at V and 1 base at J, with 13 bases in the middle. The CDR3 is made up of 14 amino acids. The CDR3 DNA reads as TGTGCCAGTAACCCCGACAGTAGCCAAGAGACCCAGTACTTC. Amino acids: CASNPDSSQETQYF.

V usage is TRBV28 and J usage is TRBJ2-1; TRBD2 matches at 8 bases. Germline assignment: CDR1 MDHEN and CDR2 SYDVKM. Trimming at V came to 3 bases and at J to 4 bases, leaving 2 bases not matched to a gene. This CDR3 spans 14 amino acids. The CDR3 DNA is TGTGCCAGCAGTTTCCAGCGGGGGTACAATGAGCAGTTCTTC. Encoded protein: CASSFQRGYNEQFF.

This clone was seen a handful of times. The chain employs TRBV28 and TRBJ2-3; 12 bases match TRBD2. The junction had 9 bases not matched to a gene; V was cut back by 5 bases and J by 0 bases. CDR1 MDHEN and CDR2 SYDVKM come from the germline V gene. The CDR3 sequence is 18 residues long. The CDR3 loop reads CASSPYSSGRASTDTQYF. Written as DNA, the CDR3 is TGTGCCAGCAGTCCCTACTCTAGCGGGAGGGCTAGCACAGATACGCAGTATTTT.

CDR3 DNA sequence: TGTGCCAGCAGCAGGCAGACCAGCGCTGAAGCTTTCTTT. This translates into CASSRQTSAEAFF. This chain links TRBV7-9 with TRBJ1-1, with D uncertain. Germline CDR1 reads SEHNR; CDR2 reads FQNEAQ (reference sequence). The CDR3 is 13 amino acids. Trimming left V 5 bases short and J 6 bases short, with 13 bases between.

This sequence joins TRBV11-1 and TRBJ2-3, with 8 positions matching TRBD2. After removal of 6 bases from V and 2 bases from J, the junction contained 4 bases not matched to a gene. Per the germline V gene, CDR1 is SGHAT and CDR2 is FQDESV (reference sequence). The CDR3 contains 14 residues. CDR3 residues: CASRLAGLTDTQYF. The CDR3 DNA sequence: TGTGCCAGCAGGCTAGCGGGCCTCACAGATACGCAGTATTTT. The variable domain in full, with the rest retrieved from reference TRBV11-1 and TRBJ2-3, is EAEVAQSPRYKITEKSQAVAFWCDPISGHATLYWYRQILGQGPELLVQFQDESVVDDSQLPKDRFSAERLKGVDSTLKIQPAELGDSAMYLCASRLAGLTDTQYFGPGTRLTVL.

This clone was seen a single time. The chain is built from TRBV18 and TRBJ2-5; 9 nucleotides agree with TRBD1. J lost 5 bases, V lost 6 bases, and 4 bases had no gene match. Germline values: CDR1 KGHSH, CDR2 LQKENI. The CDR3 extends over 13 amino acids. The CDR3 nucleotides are TGTGCCAGCTCCGGGACAGGGATCGAGACCCAGTACTTC. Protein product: CASSGTGIETQYF.

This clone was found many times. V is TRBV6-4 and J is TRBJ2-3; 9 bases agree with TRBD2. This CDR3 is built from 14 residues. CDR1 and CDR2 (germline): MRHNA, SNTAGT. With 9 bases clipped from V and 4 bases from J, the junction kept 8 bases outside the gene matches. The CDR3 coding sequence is TGTGCCAGTTTAGCGGGAGATAGTCCAGATACGCAGTATTTT. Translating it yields CASLAGDSPDTQYF.